This TCR beta chain is from a study of CD8+ T cells in alopecia areata. A FACSAria was used to sort CD4+ and CD8+ T cells. These cells came from PBMCs. CDR1 is MDHEN and CDR2 is SYDVKM in the germline V gene. The V and J ends lost 3 bases and 3 bases respectively, with 6 bases between them. The CDR3 loop spans 12 amino acids. Study-wide points: Scalp sequencing also captures normal skin's resident alphabeta T cells.

Extracted RNA was reverse transcribed, and the resulting cDNA served as sequencing template. Using immunoSEQ multiplex PCR, the repertoire was profiled, and TCRdb retains in-frame clones only, with some absent. Of 170,000 or so clones listed, 63% were seen once; the top ten hold 1.5% to 2%. With respect to this clone: The antigen is unknown.

The source of this sequence is a human donor with alopecia areata. The specimen was CD4+ T cells sorted from blood, collected at week 0. The chain has TRBV28 and TRBJ2-7, with D possibly matching TRBD2 (5 bases). The CDR3, as DNA: TGTGCCAGCAGTTTTCGGGACTACGAGCAGTACTTC. This encodes CASSFRDYEQYF.